This is a list of T cell receptor beta chains from one sample in a study of OX40 agonist ivuxolimab in advanced cancers. TCRdb keeps only in-frame clones here, not all; method: immunoSEQ multiplex PCR. The top ten clones hold about 2.5% of a sample with about 34,000 clones, approximately 82% of them seen once. The sequencing here drew on CD4+ or CD8+ T cells sorted from blood, taken in a trial of the OX40 agonist ivuxolimab. Receptor source: an adult with an advanced solid tumor such as melanoma, head and neck, liver or kidney cancer. Both conserved end residues are part of each CDR3. The D gene is left open where the match is weak. The size of a clone is reported for some rows only, either as once, few or many, or as a class for expanded clones.

J gene: TRBJ1-5; D gene: -; V gene: TRBV2; clone size: few; CDR3 protein: CASSADSPNQPQHF; CDR3 DNA: TGTGCCAGCAGTGCGGACTCGCCTAATCAGCCCCAGCATTTT
J gene: TRBJ2-3; D gene: -; V gene: TRBV11-2; clone size: -; CDR3 protein: CASSLPVTDTQYF; CDR3 DNA: TGTGCCAGCAGCTTGCCGGTCACAGATACGCAGTATTTT
J gene: TRBJ1-1; D gene: -; V gene: TRBV4-3; clone size: -; CDR3 protein: CASSQDYRDTEAFF; CDR3 DNA: TGCGCCAGCAGCCAAGATTACAGGGACACTGAAGCTTTCTTT
J gene: TRBJ2-6; D gene: -; V gene: TRBV2; clone size: -; CDR3 protein: CASRVISGANVLTF; CDR3 DNA: TGTGCCAGCAGGGTTATCTCTGGGGCCAACGTCCTGACTTTC
J gene: TRBJ2-5; D gene: TRBD1; V gene: TRBV7-9; clone size: once; CDR3 protein: CASSLTGGGETQYF; CDR3 DNA: TGTGCCAGCAGCCTGACAGGGGGCGGCGAGACCCAGTACTTC
J gene: TRBJ1-2; D gene: -; V gene: TRBV7-8; clone size: -; CDR3 protein: CASSLGQYGYTF; CDR3 DNA: TGTGCCAGCAGCCTCGGACAGTATGGCTACACCTTC
J gene: TRBJ2-5; D gene: TRBD2; V gene: TRBV5-1; clone size: -; CDR3 protein: CASSLAPAGGAETQYF; CDR3 DNA: TGCGCCAGCAGCTTGGCCCCAGCGGGGGGGGCGGAGACCCAGTACTTC
J gene: TRBJ1-1; D gene: -; V gene: TRBV6-6; clone size: -; CDR3 protein: CASNLEIPHGEAFF; CDR3 DNA: TGTGCCAGCAACCTCGAGATCCCGCACGGTGAAGCTTTCTTT
J gene: TRBJ2-7; D gene: -; V gene: TRBV28; clone size: -; CDR3 protein: CASSFPKFGSYEQYF; CDR3 DNA: TGTGCCAGCAGTTTTCCTAAATTTGGCTCCTACGAGCAGTACTTC
J gene: TRBJ2-3; D gene: -; V gene: TRBV7-8; clone size: -; CDR3 protein: CASSPRRAADTQYF; CDR3 DNA: TGTGCCAGCAGCCCCCGTAGGGCAGCAGATACGCAGTATTTT